Listed below are T cell receptor beta chains from one sample, sequenced in a study of T cells expressing NK-cell markers. For each CDR3 protein, TCRdb gives one entry from its re-call of the 5' RACE reads, without DNA. Its clone listing holds roughly 450,000 distinct CDR3 sequences. Source material: blood T cells: a sorted CD56 or NKG2C T cell subset, CD4+ or CD8+ T cells, or bulk PBMC T cells (not recorded which). The receptors derive from a woman aged 45 to 65 in good health. Each CDR3 is given with its conserved first and last residue.

TRBJ2-2,TRBV7-2,CASSLHPRTGELFF
TRBJ2-2,TRBV5-1,CASSLSIGLAANTGELFF
TRBJ2-2,TRBV4-1,CASSQDRTGANTGELFF
TRBJ2-7,TRBV24-1,CATSDRKEGRGLDEQYF
TRBJ2-1,TRBV20-1,CSARDGKGNNEQFF
TRBJ2-1,TRBV12-3/TRBV12-4,CASSLKREGEQFF
TRBJ2-7,TRBV29-1,CSVVGFSYEQYF
TRBJ2-3,TRBV20-1,CSAGSGSGDTQYF
TRBJ1-2,TRBV3-1,CASSPSTANYGYTF
TRBJ1-1,TRBV29-1,CSVGQVTMNTEAFF
TRBJ1-1,TRBV10-2,CASIRQLNTEAFF
TRBJ1-1,TRBV7-9,CASRAGTNEAFF
TRBJ1-2,TRBV7-9,CATGLGRNYGYTF
TRBJ2-1,TRBV7-2,CASSPGGRRETFF
TRBJ1-2,TRBV12-3/TRBV12-4,CASSSRDRGRGYTF
TRBJ2-2,TRBV14,CASSQLAGPTGELFF
TRBJ2-1,TRBV11-2,CASSLVRNRYNEQFF
TRBJ2-2,TRBV9,CASSVGGVGTGELFF
TRBJ1-1,TRBV12-3/TRBV12-4,CASSYRTARQPEAFF
TRBJ2-3,TRBV12-3/TRBV12-4,CASSSLAGPITDTQYF
TRBJ1-1,TRBV6-1,CASTRVRGNTEAFF
TRBJ2-4,TRBV29-1,CSVESGVLRNIQYF
TRBJ2-3,TRBV15,CATSRDKARVIDTQYF